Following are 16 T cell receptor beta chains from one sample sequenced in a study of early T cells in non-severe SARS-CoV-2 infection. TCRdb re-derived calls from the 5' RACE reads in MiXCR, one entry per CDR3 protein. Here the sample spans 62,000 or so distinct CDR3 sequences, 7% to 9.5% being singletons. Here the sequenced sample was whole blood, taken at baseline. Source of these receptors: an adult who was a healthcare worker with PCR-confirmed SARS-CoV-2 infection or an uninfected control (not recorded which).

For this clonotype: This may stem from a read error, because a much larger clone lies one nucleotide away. The CDR3 reads CASSASGGMRNEQFF. The CDR3 bases are TGTGCCAGCAGTGCCTCAGGGGGCATGCGCAATGAGCAGTTCTTC. The chain combines TRBV27 with TRBJ2-1; 8 bases align to TRBD1. J was trimmed by 6 bases and V by 5 bases; bases with no gene match: 9. In germline, CDR1 is MNHEY, CDR2 SMNVEV (reference sequence). CDR3 size: 15 residues.

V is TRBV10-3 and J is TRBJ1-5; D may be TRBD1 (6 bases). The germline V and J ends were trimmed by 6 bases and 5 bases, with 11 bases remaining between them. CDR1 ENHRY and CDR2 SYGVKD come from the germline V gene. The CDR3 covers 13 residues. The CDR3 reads CAISQGIYQPQHF. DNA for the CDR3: TGTGCCATCAGCCAGGGGATCTATCAGCCCCAGCATTTT.

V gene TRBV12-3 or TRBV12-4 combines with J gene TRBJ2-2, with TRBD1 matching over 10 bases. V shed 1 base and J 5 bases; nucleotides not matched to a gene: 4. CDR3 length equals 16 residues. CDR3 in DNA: TGTGCCAGCAGTTTAGGACAGGGGGCTCAAACCGGGGAGCTGTTTTTT. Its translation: CASSLGQGAQTGELFF.

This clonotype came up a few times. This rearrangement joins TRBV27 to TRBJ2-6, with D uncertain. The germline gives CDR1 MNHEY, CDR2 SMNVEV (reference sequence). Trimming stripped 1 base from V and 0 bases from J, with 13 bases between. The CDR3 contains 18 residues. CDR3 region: CASSLYGIGSSGANVLTF. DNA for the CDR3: TGTGCCAGCAGTTTATACGGAATAGGGTCCTCTGGGGCCAACGTCCTGACTTTC.

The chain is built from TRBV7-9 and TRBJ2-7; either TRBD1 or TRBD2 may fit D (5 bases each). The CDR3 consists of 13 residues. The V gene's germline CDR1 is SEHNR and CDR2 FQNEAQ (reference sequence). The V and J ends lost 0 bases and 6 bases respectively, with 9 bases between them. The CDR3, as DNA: TGTGCCAGCAGCTTAGCCGGGACCCTCGAGCAGTACTTC. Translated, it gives CASSLAGTLEQYF.

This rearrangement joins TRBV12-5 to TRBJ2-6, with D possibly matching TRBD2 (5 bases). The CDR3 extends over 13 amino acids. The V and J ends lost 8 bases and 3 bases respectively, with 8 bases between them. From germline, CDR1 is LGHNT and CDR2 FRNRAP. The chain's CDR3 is CASKGDGANVLTF. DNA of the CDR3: TGTGCTAGTAAGGGAGATGGGGCCAACGTCCTGACTTTC. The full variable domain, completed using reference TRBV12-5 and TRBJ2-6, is DARVTQTPRHKVTEMGQEVTMRCQPILGHNTVFWYRQTMMQGLELLAYFRNRAPLDDSGMPKDRFSAEMPDATLATLKIQPSEPRDSAVYFCASKGDGANVLTFGAGSRLTVL.

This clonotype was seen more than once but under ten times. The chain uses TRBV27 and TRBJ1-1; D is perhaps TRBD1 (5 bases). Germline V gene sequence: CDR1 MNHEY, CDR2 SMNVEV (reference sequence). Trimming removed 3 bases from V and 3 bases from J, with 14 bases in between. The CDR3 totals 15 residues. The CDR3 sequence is CASSFSIRGDTEAFF. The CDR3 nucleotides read TGTGCCAGCAGTTTCTCCATCCGGGGGGACACTGAAGCTTTCTTT.

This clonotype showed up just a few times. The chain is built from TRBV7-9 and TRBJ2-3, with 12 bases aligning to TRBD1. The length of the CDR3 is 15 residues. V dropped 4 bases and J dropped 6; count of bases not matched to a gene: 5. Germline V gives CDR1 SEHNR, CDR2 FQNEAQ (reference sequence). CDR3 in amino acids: CASSWGQGASDTQYF. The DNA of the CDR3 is TGTGCCAGCAGCTGGGGACAGGGGGCGTCGGATACGCAGTATTTT.

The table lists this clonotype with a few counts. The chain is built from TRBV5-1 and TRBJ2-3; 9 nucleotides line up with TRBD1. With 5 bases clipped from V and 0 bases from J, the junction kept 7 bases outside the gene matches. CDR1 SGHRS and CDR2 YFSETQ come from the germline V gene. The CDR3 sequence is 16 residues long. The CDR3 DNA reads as TGCGCCAGCAGAGTTCTCGGGACAGGGAGCACAGATACGCAGTATTTT. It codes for CASRVLGTGSTDTQYF. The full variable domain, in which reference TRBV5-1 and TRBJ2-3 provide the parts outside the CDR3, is KAGVTQTPRYLIKTRGQQVTLSCSPISGHRSVSWYQQTPGQGLQFLFEYFSETQRNKGNFPGRFSGRQFSNSRSEMNVSTLELGDSALYLCASRVLGTGSTDTQYFGPGTRLTVL.

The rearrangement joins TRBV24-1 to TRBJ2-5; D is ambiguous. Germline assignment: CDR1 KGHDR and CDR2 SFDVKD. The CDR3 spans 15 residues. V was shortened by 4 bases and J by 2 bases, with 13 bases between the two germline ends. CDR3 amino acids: CATSDTYVPQETQYF. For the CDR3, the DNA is TGTGCCACCAGTGACACATATGTACCACAAGAGACCCAGTACTTC.

The CDR3 spells CASSLAGGDYEQYF. CDR3 bases: TGTGCCAGCAGCTTAGCGGGAGGGGACTACGAGCAGTACTTC. V is TRBV7-9 and J is TRBJ2-7, with 7 bases identical to TRBD2. Germline V CDR1 and CDR2: SEHNR, FQNEAQ (reference sequence). Losses at the gene ends were 0 bases for V and 3 bases for J; bases not matched to a gene: 2. CDR3 size: 14 residues.

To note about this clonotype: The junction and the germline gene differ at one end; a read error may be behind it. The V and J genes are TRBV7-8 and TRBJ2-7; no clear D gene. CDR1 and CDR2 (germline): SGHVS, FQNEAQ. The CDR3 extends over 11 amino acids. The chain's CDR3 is CASSVAGEQYF. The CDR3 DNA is TGTGCCAGCAGCGTAGCCGGCGAGCAGTACTTC.

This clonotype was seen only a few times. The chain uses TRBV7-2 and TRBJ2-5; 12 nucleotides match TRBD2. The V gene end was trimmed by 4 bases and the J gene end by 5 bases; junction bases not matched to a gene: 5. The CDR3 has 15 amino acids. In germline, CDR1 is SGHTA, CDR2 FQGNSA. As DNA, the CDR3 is TGTGCCAGCAGCTCGACTAGCGGGAGCAGGGAGACCCAGTACTTC. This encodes CASSSTSGSRETQYF. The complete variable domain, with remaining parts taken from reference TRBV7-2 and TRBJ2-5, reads GAGVSQSPSNKVTEKGKDVELRCDPISGHTALYWYRQSLGQGLEFLIYFQGNSAPDKSGLPSDRFSAERTGGSVSTLTIQRTQQEDSAVYLCASSSTSGSRETQYFGPGTRLLVL.

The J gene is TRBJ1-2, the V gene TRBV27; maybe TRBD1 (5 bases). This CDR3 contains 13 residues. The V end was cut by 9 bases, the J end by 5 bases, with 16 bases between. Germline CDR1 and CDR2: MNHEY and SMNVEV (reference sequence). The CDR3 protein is CASGPTGLYGYTF. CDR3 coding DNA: TGTGCCAGTGGACCCACGGGGCTTTATGGCTACACCTTC.

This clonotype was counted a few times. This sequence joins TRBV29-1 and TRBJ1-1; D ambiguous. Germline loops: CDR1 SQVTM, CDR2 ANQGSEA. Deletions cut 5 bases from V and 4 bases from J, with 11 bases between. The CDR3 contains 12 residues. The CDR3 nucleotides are TGCAGCGTTATAAGAGGCGGCACTGAAGCTTTCTTT. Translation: CSVIRGGTEAFF.

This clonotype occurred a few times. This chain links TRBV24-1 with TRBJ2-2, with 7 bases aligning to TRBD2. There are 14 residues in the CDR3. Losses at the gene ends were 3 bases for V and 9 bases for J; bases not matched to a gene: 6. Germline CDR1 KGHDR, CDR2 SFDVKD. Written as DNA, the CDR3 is TGTGCCACCAGTGATACTAGCGCGGGCCGGGAGCTGTTTTTT. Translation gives CATSDTSAGRELFF.